The 18 T cell receptor beta chains in this list originate from one sample, sequenced in a study of beta chain features in type 1 diabetes. General study results and limits: Within each of all four CD4+ subsets, Type 1 diabetes patients had TCRB CDR3s that were moderately but significantly shorter.

These receptors are not linked to any known antigen. The whole isolated RNA underwent reverse transcription, so sequencing captured expressed TCRB transcripts. Sequencing was performed with immunoSEQ multiplex PCR; in TCRdb, only in-frame clones are kept and a portion is missing. The sample carries a few hundred thousand clones, around an eighth recorded once. Sequencing input: naive CD4+ T cells from blood. These receptors all stem from a woman between 18 and 29 years old with type 1 diabetes.

This clone has more than one count but fewer than ten. The J gene is TRBJ2-5, the V gene TRBV18; TRBD2 matches at 14 bases. Germline V gene sequence: CDR1 KGHSH, CDR2 LQKENI. This CDR3 comprises 16 residues. V lost 5 bases to trimming and J lost 4 bases; unmatched junction nucleotides: 6. The CDR3 loop is CASSTGLAGAGETQYF. For the CDR3, the DNA is TGTGCCAGCTCAACGGGACTAGCGGGAGCGGGAGAGACCCAGTACTTC.

This chain links TRBV9 with TRBJ2-5; no definite D call. Germline lookup yields CDR1 SGDLS and CDR2 YYNGEE. Trimming left V 0 bases short and J 0 bases short, with 6 bases between. This CDR3 region has 14 residues. CDR3 in DNA: TGTGCCAGCAGCGTAGCAGGCCACCAAGAGACCCAGTACTTC. Translated: CASSVAGHQETQYF.

In this sample, this clone turned up a few times. Here the CDR3 reads CASSVAGTGMTDTQYF. CDR3 in DNA: TGTGCCAGCAGCGTAGCCGGGACAGGGATGACAGATACGCAGTATTTT. The rearrangement joins TRBV9 to TRBJ2-3; 9 positions agree with TRBD1. The CDR3 extends over 16 amino acids. Germline assignment: CDR1 SGDLS and CDR2 YYNGEE. V lost 0 bases, J lost 3 bases, and 5 bases stayed unmatched. The variable domain in full, with the rest retrieved from reference TRBV9 and TRBJ2-3, is DSGVTQTPKHLITATGQRVTLRCSPRSGDLSVYWYQQSLDQGLQFLIQYYNGEERAKGNILERFSAQQFPDLHSELNLSSLELGDSALYFCASSVAGTGMTDTQYFGPGTRLTVL.

This clone was seen only a few times. This rearrangement joins TRBV19 to TRBJ2-2; D is possibly TRBD1 (6 bases). The germline V gene encodes CDR1 LNHDA and CDR2 SQIVND (reference sequence). Trimming cost V 9 bases and J 6 bases, with 14 bases left between them. The CDR3 contains 13 residues. CDR3 bases: TGTGCCAGCCGGCAACAGGGAGCCGGGGAGCTGTTTTTT. Its translation: CASRQQGAGELFF.

This clone has more than one count but fewer than ten. The chain uses TRBV11-2 and TRBJ2-2; 9 bases fit TRBD2. V shed 1 base and J 7 bases; nucleotides not matched to a gene: 4. The CDR3 sequence is 15 residues long. From germline, CDR1 is SGHAT and CDR2 FQNNGV. The DNA for the CDR3 is TGTGCCAGCAGCTTAGGCGGGAGGGCCGGCGGGGAGCTGTTTTTT. Translation: CASSLGGRAGGELFF.

The V and J genes are TRBV30 and TRBJ1-1; 9 positions match TRBD1. Germline CDR1 and CDR2: GTSNPN and SVGIG (reference sequence). The CDR3 covers 12 residues. J lost 3 bases, V lost 5 bases, and 1 base had no gene match. The CDR3 region is CAWDRGDTEAFF. The CDR3 nucleotides are TGTGCCTGGGACAGGGGGGACACTGAAGCTTTCTTT.

This chain links TRBV11-2 with TRBJ1-2, with D uncertain. Trimming took off 5 bases at V and 1 base at J, with 2 bases between the two ends. CDR3 length: 11 amino acids. Germline lookup yields CDR1 SGHAT and CDR2 FQNNGV. The CDR3 DNA reads as TGTGCCAGCAGCCATAACTATGGCTACACCTTC. This translates into CASSHNYGYTF. The entire variable domain, with the rest obtained from reference TRBV11-2 and TRBJ1-2, is as follows: EAGVAQSPRYKIIEKRQSVAFWCNPISGHATLYWYQQILGQGPKLLIQFQNNGVVDDSQLPKDRFSAERLKGVDSTLKIQPAKLEDSAVYLCASSHNYGYTFGSGTRLTVV.

J is TRBJ1-5 and V is TRBV25-1; the D is unclear. The CDR3 totals 14 residues. Germline V gives CDR1 MGHDK, CDR2 SYGVNS. V lost 1 base to trimming and J lost 5 bases, with 9 bases between them. The CDR3 region is CASSESRLYQPQHF. The CDR3 DNA sequence: TGTGCCAGCAGTGAATCCAGGCTTTATCAGCCCCAGCATTTT.

This clone has just a few counts. The chain couples TRBV7-9 to TRBJ2-3; the D gene is possibly TRBD1 (6 bases). This CDR3 has 15 amino acids. The V gene lost 1 base and the J gene lost 3 bases, with 11 bases spanning the gap. From germline, CDR1 is SEHNR and CDR2 FQNEAQ (reference sequence). The CDR3 DNA sequence: TGTGCCAGCAGCTTAGACAGGGTTCAGACAGATACGCAGTATTTT. This sequence encodes CASSLDRVQTDTQYF.

This chain uses TRBV6-1 with TRBJ2-1; D uncertain. The V gene's germline CDR1 is MNHNS and CDR2 SASEGT. V dropped 2 bases and J dropped 4 bases, with 12 bases sitting between them. The CDR3 loop spans 15 amino acids. CDR3 bases: TGTGCCAGCAGTGAAAGACTCCTACGTTACAATGAGCAGTTCTTC. Protein: CASSERLLRYNEQFF.

The chain is built from TRBV19 and TRBJ1-2; 10 nucleotides align to TRBD1. The V gene end was trimmed by 6 bases and the J gene end by 4 bases; junction bases not matched to a gene: 11. CDR1 and CDR2 (germline): LNHDA, SQIVND (reference sequence). The CDR3 length is 16 residues. DNA for the CDR3: TGTGCCAGTAGCCCGCGACAGGGGGCAATCGGCTATGGCTACACCTTC. Protein: CASSPRQGAIGYGYTF.

This sequence joins TRBV30 and TRBJ2-3; 8 bases agree with TRBD1. The germline CDR1 and CDR2 sequences are GTSNPN and SVGIG (reference sequence). Unmatched junction bases numbered 8, after V lost 3 bases and J lost 3 bases. The CDR3 is 15 residues long. CDR3 in amino acids: CAWSKGQGGTDTQYF. The CDR3 DNA reads TGTGCCTGGAGCAAAGGACAGGGTGGGACAGATACGCAGTATTTT. The full variable domain, rest sourced from reference TRBV30 and TRBJ2-3, is SQTIHQWPATLVQPVGSPLSLECTVEGTSNPNLYWYRQAAGRGLQLLFYSVGIGQISSEVPQNLSASRPQDRQFILSSKKLLLSDSGFYLCAWSKGQGGTDTQYFGPGTRLTVL.

The rearrangement uses TRBV10-3 and TRBJ2-5, with 8 bases matching TRBD1. Looked up from germline, CDR1 is ENHRY and CDR2 is SYGVKD. Trimming at V came to 6 bases and at J to 0 bases, leaving 3 bases not matched to a gene. This CDR3 is built from 14 residues. CDR3 coding DNA: TGTGCCATCAGCCGACAGGGGCACCAAGAGACCCAGTACTTC. Translating it yields CAISRQGHQETQYF.

This clone was seen a few times. The rearrangement links TRBV5-1 to TRBJ2-3; the D gene is possibly TRBD1 (6 bases). The V and J ends lost 4 bases and 2 bases respectively, with 11 bases between them. CDR1 and CDR2 from the germline V gene are SGHRS and YFSETQ. CDR3 length equals 14 residues. CDR3: CASSVTGPTDTQYF. For the CDR3, the DNA is TGCGCCAGCAGCGTGACAGGCCCCACAGATACGCAGTATTTT. The full variable domain, completed using reference TRBV5-1 and TRBJ2-3, is KAGVTQTPRYLIKTRGQQVTLSCSPISGHRSVSWYQQTPGQGLQFLFEYFSETQRNKGNFPGRFSGRQFSNSRSEMNVSTLELGDSALYLCASSVTGPTDTQYFGPGTRLTVL.

This chain links TRBV6-5 with TRBJ2-7, with TRBD1 identical over 10 bases. CDR3 length: 15 amino acids. Trimming cost V 6 bases and J 1 base; bases outside gene matches: 6. CDR1 and CDR2 from the germline V gene are MNHEY and SVGAGI. The chain's CDR3 is CASRYRDRGSYEQYF. The CDR3 bases are TGTGCCAGCAGGTACCGGGACAGGGGTTCCTACGAGCAGTACTTC.

This rearrangement joins TRBV7-9 to TRBJ2-2; a possible D gene is TRBD2 (6 bases). This CDR3 has 15 residues. Trimming took off 1 base at V and 5 bases at J, with 11 bases between the two ends. Germline loops: CDR1 SEHNR, CDR2 FQNEAQ (reference sequence). The CDR3 sequence is CASSLVVSGTGELFF. The CDR3 DNA sequence: TGTGCCAGCAGCTTAGTGGTCAGCGGGACCGGGGAGCTGTTTTTT.

The sample holds many counts of this clone. The chain is built from TRBV18 and TRBJ2-1; D remains unclear. The CDR3 spans 12 residues. Germline V gene data show CDR1 as KGHSH and CDR2 as LQKENI. V lost 6 bases to trimming and J lost 4 bases, with 7 bases between them. The CDR3 loop reads CASSREYNEQFF. For the CDR3, the DNA is TGTGCCAGCTCTCGAGAGTACAATGAGCAGTTCTTC.

This clone was counted only a few times. The CDR3 coding sequence is TGTGCCAGCAGCTCCACGACAGATGCCTTTGAAGCTTTCTTT. This encodes CASSSTTDAFEAFF. The chain carries TRBV5-6 and TRBJ1-1; D might be TRBD1 (5 bases). Germline-derived CDR1 and CDR2 are SGHDT and YYEEEE. The CDR3 loop spans 14 amino acids. Deletions cut 3 bases from V and 7 bases from J, with 16 bases between.